The sequence of this TCR beta chain was determined in a study of beta chain features in type 1 diabetes. The authors reverse transcribed all of the isolated RNA, so sequencing captured expressed TCRB transcripts. Generated by immunoSEQ multiplex PCR, the TCRdb table keeps only in-frame clones and is missing some. The table includes more than 300,000 clones, roughly 9.8% detected once. Germline-derived CDR1 and CDR2 are SGHRS and YFSETQ. V shed 2 bases and J 5 bases; nucleotides not matched to a gene: 6. This CDR3 spans 14 amino acids. In this sample, this clone turned up a few times. Its specificity is unknown. Other DNA sequences in this sample translate to the same CDR3. Points from the study as a whole: All four CD4+ subsets from Type 1 diabetes patients carried moderately but significantly shorter TCRB CDR3s. The study found fewer insertions and more deletions at VDJ junctions in type 1 diabetes patients.

Input material: central memory CD4+ T cells from blood. The V gene is TRBV5-1, the J gene TRBJ2-7; 8 bases agree with TRBD1. This TCR came from a man aged 25-45 years with type 1 diabetes. CDR3 residues: CASSLQGVLHEQYF. DNA for the CDR3: TGCGCCAGCAGCTTACAGGGGGTACTCCACGAGCAGTACTTC. The full variable domain, in which reference TRBV5-1 and TRBJ2-7 provide the parts outside the CDR3, is KAGVTQTPRYLIKTRGQQVTLSCSPISGHRSVSWYQQTPGQGLQFLFEYFSETQRNKGNFPGRFSGRQFSNSRSEMNVSTLELGDSALYLCASSLQGVLHEQYFGPGTRLTVT.